One sample yielded the 30 T cell receptor beta chains listed below, sequenced in a study of blood T cell repertoires in COVID-19 (dated by TCRdb to 2020 to 2022). Library preparation employed the immunoSEQ multiplex PCR assay. TCRdb re-hosts the immuneACCESS table, in-frame sequences only. Its copies lack some clones; in the studies checked, an unresolved V gene accounts for under half of them, and the cause for the rest is not known. Across this sample there are roughly 100,000 clones, with nearly 90% seen only once. 2% to 2.5% of the sample goes to the ten largest clones. Input material: peripheral blood. All receptors derive from a man aged 50-60 years with active COVID-19.

This clone came up once. The gene calls are TRBV7-2 and TRBJ2-7; TRBD2 is a possible D gene (5 bases). The germline CDR1 and CDR2 sequences are SGHTA and FQGNSA. The CDR3 consists of 15 residues. Trimming stripped 1 base from V and 1 base from J, with 11 bases between. CDR3 coding DNA: TGTGCCAGCAGCTTAGTACCTGGCGGGTCCTACGAGCAGTACTTC. Translated, it gives CASSLVPGGSYEQYF.

The rearrangement uses TRBV19 and TRBJ2-3; 7 bases match TRBD1. V was clipped by 3 bases and J by 1 base; unmatched bases: 7. The germline V gene encodes CDR1 LNHDA and CDR2 SQIVND (reference sequence). The CDR3 extends over 16 amino acids. The CDR3 is CASSIPRGKGTDTQYF. In DNA form, the CDR3 reads TGTGCCAGTAGTATCCCCAGGGGGAAGGGCACAGATACGCAGTATTTT.

This clone was recorded a few times. The chain joins TRBV7-9 to TRBJ1-2; D may be TRBD1 (6 bases). Trimming took 0 bases from V and 3 from J, leaving 23 bases between them. Germline CDR1 is SEHNR and CDR2 is FQNEAQ (reference sequence). CDR3 length equals 19 residues. CDR3 sequence: CASSLASQEWQGMDYGYTF. In DNA form, the CDR3 reads TGTGCCAGCAGCTTAGCAAGTCAAGAGTGGCAGGGGATGGACTATGGCTACACCTTC.

This clone appeared a single time. The chain joins TRBV9 to TRBJ1-2, with D possibly being TRBD1 (5 bases). Germline V CDR1 and CDR2: SGDLS, YYNGEE. V lost 3 bases and J 2 bases, leaving 8 bases between the germline ends. The CDR3 is 13 amino acids. The CDR3 DNA sequence: TGTGCCAGCAGCGGCCGACAGAACTATGGCTACACCTTC. This gives the protein CASSGRQNYGYTF.

This clone appeared once. The chain recombines TRBV4-2 with TRBJ1-5, with a possible D match to TRBD1 (5 bases). The germline V and J ends were trimmed by 4 bases and 1 base, with 14 bases remaining between them. This CDR3 has 16 residues. Germline V CDR1 and CDR2: LGHNA, YNFKEQ. The chain's CDR3 is CASSPSGGPSNQPQHF. DNA of the CDR3: TGTGCCAGCAGCCCGTCGGGGGGACCGAGCAATCAGCCCCAGCATTTT.

The chain has TRBV12-3 or TRBV12-4 and TRBJ1-2; TRBD1 matches 8 bases. The length of the CDR3 is 13 residues. The ends lost 6 bases at V and 8 bases at J; junction bases unmatched: 8. The CDR3: CASSTSRGQGYTF. CDR3 DNA: TGTGCCAGCAGCACCTCCAGGGGGCAAGGCTACACCTTC.

The chain links TRBV6-2 or TRBV6-3 to TRBJ2-3; weak D call: TRBD1 (5 bases). V was shortened by 5 bases and J by 1 base, with 13 bases between the two germline ends. The CDR3 runs 15 residues. From germline, CDR1 is MNHEY and CDR2 SVGEGT. As DNA, the CDR3 is TGTGCCAGCAGTACCGACAGACGCCGCACAGATACGCAGTATTTT. Translation gives CASSTDRRRTDTQYF.

The chain carries TRBV2 and TRBJ2-5, with 14 bases lining up with TRBD2. The trim removed 1 base at V and 2 bases at J, leaving 6 bases unmatched. CDR3 length equals 18 residues. CDR1 SNHLY and CDR2 FYNNEI come from the germline V gene. CDR3 in DNA: TGTGCCAGCAGTGAAGTGGGGGGACTAGCGGGGGCACAAGAGACCCAGTACTTC. The encoded protein is CASSEVGGLAGAQETQYF.

This clone was seen once. V usage is TRBV18 and J usage is TRBJ2-4; 7 bases align to TRBD1. This CDR3 region has 14 residues. Per the germline V gene, CDR1 is KGHSH and CDR2 is LQKENI. Trimming at V came to 2 bases and at J to 5 bases, leaving 3 bases not matched to a gene. CDR3 sequence reads: CASSPSTGENIQYF. CDR3 sequence (DNA): TGTGCCAGCTCACCATCCACAGGGGAAAACATTCAGTACTTC. The entire variable domain, with the rest obtained from reference TRBV18 and TRBJ2-4, is as follows: NAGVMQNPRHLVRRRGQEARLRCSPMKGHSHVYWYRQLPEEGLKFMVYLQKENIIDESGMPKERFSAEFPKEGPSILRIQQVVRGDSAAYFCASSPSTGENIQYFGAGTRLSVL.

The chain joins TRBV5-1 to TRBJ1-2, with D unresolved. The CDR3 totals 13 residues. Between the trimmed V and J ends, which lost 0 bases and 3 bases, there was a span of 6 bases. The germline gives CDR1 SGHRS, CDR2 YFSETQ. The CDR3 region has the DNA TGCGCCAGCAGCTTGGATCCAGACTATGGCTACACCTTC. Encoded protein: CASSLDPDYGYTF.

A few counts support this clone. Other DNA sequences in this specimen translate into the identical CDR3. CDR3 loop: CASTPRQGASYEQYF. CDR3 coding DNA: TGTGCCAGCACCCCCCGGCAGGGGGCCTCCTACGAGCAGTACTTC. The chain joins TRBV6-6 to TRBJ2-7; 8 bases map to TRBD1. V trimming: 7 bases; J trimming: 0 bases; junction bases outside the gene matches: 8. CDR1 is MNHNY, CDR2 SVGAGI, per germline (reference sequence). The CDR3 spans 15 residues.

The gene calls are TRBV7-2 and TRBJ2-7; the D gene is possibly TRBD2 (5 bases). Trimming removed 2 bases from V and 0 bases from J, with 20 bases in between. This CDR3 is 18 amino acids long. Germline V gene data show CDR1 as SGHTA and CDR2 as FQGNSA. CDR3 nucleotides: TGTGCCAGCAGCTTAAGAGGGCGGCTAGCTGCATACTCCTACGAGCAGTACTTC. Its protein is CASSLRGRLAAYSYEQYF.

V and J are TRBV6-6 and TRBJ2-7; D is possibly TRBD1 (6 bases). V lost 7 bases, J lost 9 bases, and 19 bases lay in between. The CDR3 runs 13 residues. CDR1 is MNHNY, CDR2 SVGAGI, per germline (reference sequence). CDR3: CASTAGTTLGQYF. DNA of the CDR3: TGTGCCAGCACCGCCGGGACAACCTTGGGGCAGTACTTC.

The DNA for the CDR3 is TGCGCCAGCAGCCACCTTGGGGGGGGCCCCGTTGGCTACACCTTC. Translating gives CASSHLGGGPVGYTF. The rearrangement joins TRBV4-1 to TRBJ1-2; possible D gene TRBD1, 6 bases. This CDR3 comprises 15 residues. Germline CDR1 MGHRA, CDR2 YSYEKL. The germline V and J ends were trimmed by 3 bases and 7 bases, with 18 bases remaining between them.

The rearrangement joins TRBV29-1 to TRBJ2-5, with D maybe TRBD2 (6 bases). CDR1 and CDR2 (germline): SQVTM, ANQGSEA. The CDR3 has 13 amino acids. The germline V and J ends were trimmed by 6 bases and 5 bases, with 16 bases remaining between them. In nucleotides, the CDR3 is TGCAGCGTCCACACTAGCTCCCGGGAGACCCAGTACTTC. It encodes CSVHTSSRETQYF.

V usage is TRBV29-1 and J usage is TRBJ2-5; no definite D call. Deletions cut 4 bases from V and 4 bases from J, with 10 bases between. The germline CDR1 and CDR2 sequences are SQVTM and ANQGSEA. The CDR3 spans 12 residues. The CDR3 reads CSVVNYGETQYF. The CDR3 nucleotides read TGCAGCGTTGTCAACTACGGAGAGACCCAGTACTTC.

V is TRBV18 and J is TRBJ1-2, with D possibly TRBD1 on 6 matching bases. CDR1 KGHSH and CDR2 LQKENI come from the germline V gene. With 3 bases removed from V and 0 bases from J, the gap between germline ends came to 11 bases. The CDR3 is 15 amino acids. The CDR3 sequence: CASSPLQGSNYGYTF. For the CDR3, the DNA is TGTGCCAGCTCACCCTTACAGGGATCTAACTATGGCTACACCTTC.

This clone was seen a single time. The CDR3 DNA is TGCGCCAGCAGCCTGGGACAGGGATCCGAGCAGTACTTC. Translated: CASSLGQGSEQYF. The rearrangement links TRBV4-3 to TRBJ2-7, with 9 bases lining up with TRBD1. This CDR3 comprises 13 residues. From germline, CDR1 is LGHNA and CDR2 YSLEER. Losses at the gene ends were 4 bases for V and 6 bases for J; bases not matched to a gene: 4.

This clone was detected only once. The rearrangement links TRBV6-5 to TRBJ2-3; D perhaps matches TRBD2 (5 bases). The V end was cut by 4 bases, the J end by 1 base, with 9 bases between. From germline, CDR1 is MNHEY and CDR2 SVGAGI. The CDR3 has 14 residues. CDR3 loop: CASSWRSGTDTQYF. CDR3 coding DNA: TGTGCCAGCAGTTGGAGGAGCGGCACAGATACGCAGTATTTT.

This clone came up a few times. The V and J genes are TRBV2 and TRBJ1-6, with TRBD1 matching 10 bases. Trimming removed 1 base from V and 10 bases from J; junction bases left unmatched: 4. Germline assignment: CDR1 SNHLY and CDR2 FYNNEI. This CDR3 comprises 15 residues. The CDR3 DNA reads as TGTGCCAGCAGTGAAGGACAGGGGGCGAGGTCACCCCTCCACTTT. It is translated as CASSEGQGARSPLHF. The full variable domain, with the rest looked up from reference TRBV2 and TRBJ1-6, is EPEVTQTPSHQVTQMGQEVILRCVPISNHLYFYWYRQILGQKVEFLVSFYNNEISEKSEIFDDQFSVERPDGSNFTLKIRSTKLEDSAMYFCASSEGQGARSPLHFGNGTRLTVT.

The rearrangement uses TRBV5-1 and TRBJ2-3, with 9 nucleotides matching TRBD2. The CDR3 consists of 16 residues. Germline V gene data show CDR1 as SGHRS and CDR2 as YFSETQ. With 5 bases clipped from V and 0 bases from J, the junction kept 7 bases outside the gene matches. Here the CDR3 DNA reads TGCGCCAGCAGGGCGGATAGCGGGGGTAGCACAGATACGCAGTATTTT. It yields the protein CASRADSGGSTDTQYF.

The chain combines TRBV11-3 with TRBJ2-1; possibly TRBD2 for D (6 bases). The length of the CDR3 is 19 residues. CDR1 is SGHNT, CDR2 YENEEA, per germline. The V end lost 1 base, the J end lost 8 bases, and 27 bases lay between the germline ends. The CDR3 DNA reads as TGTGCCAGCAGCTTAGGGGACCCTTACGGCGCTAGGTGGGAGGATGAGCAGTTCTTC. Its translation: CASSLGDPYGARWEDEQFF.

This clone was picked up one time. The junction departs from the called germline gene at one end, perhaps through a read error. J is TRBJ1-1 and V is TRBV4-1; tentatively, D is TRBD1 (5 bases). The CDR3 is 14 residues long. Germline V gene lookup returns CDR1 MGHRA and CDR2 YSYEKL. The CDR3, as DNA: TGCGCCAGCAGACGATTGGGGGGGAACCCTGAAGCTTTCTTT. Protein sequence: CASRRLGGNPEAFF.

V and J are TRBV12-5 and TRBJ2-3; no clear D gene. The CDR3 runs 13 residues. The germline V and J ends were trimmed by 2 bases and 2 bases, with 5 bases remaining between them. From germline, CDR1 is LGHNT and CDR2 FRNRAP. CDR3 amino acids: CASGLSNTDTQYF. CDR3 nucleotide sequence: TGTGCTAGTGGTTTGAGCAACACAGATACGCAGTATTTT.

The gene calls are TRBV10-3 and TRBJ2-7; maybe TRBD1 (5 bases). CDR3 size: 13 residues. V lost 2 bases and J 7 bases, leaving 12 bases between the germline ends. Per germline, CDR1 ENHRY and CDR2 SYGVKD. CDR3 coding DNA: TGTGCCATCAGTGAGATCAGGGCGAGTGAGCAGTACTTC. Translation: CAISEIRASEQYF.

This clone is a singleton in its sample. The gene calls are TRBV11-2 and TRBJ2-3; maybe TRBD2 (5 bases). CDR1 is SGHAT, CDR2 FQNNGV, per germline. Between the trimmed V and J ends, which lost 6 bases and 6 bases, there was a span of 22 bases. This CDR3 contains 16 residues. The chain's CDR3 is CASSRNLGSSMDTQYF. The CDR3 bases are TGTGCCAGCAGTCGTAACTTAGGGAGTAGTATGGATACGCAGTATTTT.

The rearrangement links TRBV2 to TRBJ1-1; D unclear. Per the germline V gene, CDR1 is SNHLY and CDR2 is FYNNEI. The CDR3 is 11 amino acids. V was cut by 1 base and J by 6 bases, with 3 bases left in between. The DNA of the CDR3 is TGTGCCAGCAGTGAAGGGCCTGAAGCTTTCTTT. This gives the protein CASSEGPEAFF.

The chain recombines TRBV6-5 with TRBJ1-3, with D unclear. The CDR3 runs to 13 residues. Germline assignment: CDR1 MNHEY and CDR2 SVGAGI. The ends were cut back, 8 bases at V and 0 bases at J, with 8 bases in the middle. In DNA form, the CDR3 reads TGTGCCAGCTCGTTCTCCTCTGGAAACACCATATATTTT. Its translation: CASSFSSGNTIYF.

This clone was detected once. The chain is built from TRBV24-1 and TRBJ2-2; 11 nucleotides agree with TRBD1. Germline lookup yields CDR1 KGHDR and CDR2 SFDVKD. The CDR3 runs to 16 residues. After removal of 3 bases from V and 7 bases from J, the junction contained 6 bases not matched to a gene. The CDR3 nucleotides are TGTGCCACCAGTGATGCCACCGGGACAGGGGGCGGGGAGCTGTTTTTT. This sequence encodes CATSDATGTGGGELFF.

The genes are TRBV11-2 and TRBJ1-2, with D possibly matching TRBD1 (5 bases). CDR3 length: 15 amino acids. CDR1 SGHAT and CDR2 FQNNGV come from the germline V gene. Trimming cost V 5 bases and J 5 bases, with 18 bases left between them. The CDR3 here is CASSLSKSQGYGYTF. The CDR3 region has the DNA TGTGCCAGCAGCCTTTCGAAGAGTCAGGGTTATGGCTACACCTTC.